This entry lists 3 T cell receptor beta chains sequenced from one sample in a study of blood T cell repertoires in COVID-19. Sequencing was performed with immunoSEQ multiplex PCR; in TCRdb, only in-frame clones are kept and a portion is missing. The profile shows more than 150,000 clones, nearly 80% of them singletons. Sample: peripheral blood. The origin of the receptors is a woman over 75 with acute or convalescent COVID-19.

This clone was picked up one time. The V call is TRBV10-2, the J call TRBJ2-7; 8 bases match TRBD2. Germline-derived CDR1 and CDR2 are WSHSY and SAAADI. V was pared by 6 bases and J by 4 bases, with 8 bases of the junction left unmatched. CDR3 length equals 14 residues. CDR3 DNA: TGCGCCAGCAGCCTCCGAGCGGGGGTATACGAGCAGTACTTC. Protein product: CASSLRAGVYEQYF.

The chain carries TRBV2 and TRBJ2-1; D gene uncertain. The germline CDR1 and CDR2 sequences are SNHLY and FYNNEI. Deletions cut 4 bases from V and 10 bases from J, with 11 bases between. The CDR3 consists of 12 residues. DNA for the CDR3: TGTGCCAGCAGTGTGCTTAGCTGGGAGCAGTTCTTC. Amino acids: CASSVLSWEQFF.

This chain joins TRBV5-6 and TRBJ1-4; no clear D. Trimming stripped 1 base from V and 0 bases from J, with 10 bases between. Germline V CDR1 and CDR2: SGHDT, YYEEEE. CDR3 size: 16 residues. This CDR3 is CASSLRVTATNEKLFF. CDR3 nucleotides: TGTGCCAGCAGCTTGCGGGTCACCGCAACTAATGAAAAACTGTTTTTT.